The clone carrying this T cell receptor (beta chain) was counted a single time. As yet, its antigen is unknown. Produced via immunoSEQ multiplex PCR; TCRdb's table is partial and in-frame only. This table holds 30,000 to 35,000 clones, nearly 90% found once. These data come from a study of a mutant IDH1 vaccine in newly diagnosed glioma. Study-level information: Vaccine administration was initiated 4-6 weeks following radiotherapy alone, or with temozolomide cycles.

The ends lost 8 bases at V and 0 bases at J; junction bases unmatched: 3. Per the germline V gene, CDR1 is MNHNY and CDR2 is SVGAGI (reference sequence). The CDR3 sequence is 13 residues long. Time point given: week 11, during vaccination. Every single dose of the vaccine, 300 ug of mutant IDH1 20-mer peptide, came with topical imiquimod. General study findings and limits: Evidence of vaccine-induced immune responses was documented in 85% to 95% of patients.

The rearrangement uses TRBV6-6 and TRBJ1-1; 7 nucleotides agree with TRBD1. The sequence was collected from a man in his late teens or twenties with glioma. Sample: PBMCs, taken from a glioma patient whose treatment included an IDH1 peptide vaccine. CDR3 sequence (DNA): TGTGCCAGCCACAGGGGAATGAACACTGAAGCTTTCTTT. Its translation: CASHRGMNTEAFF.